This T cell receptor (beta chain) derives from a study of blood T cell repertoires in COVID-19. The CDR3 contains 17 residues. V trimming: 5 bases; J trimming: 5 bases; junction bases outside the gene matches: 12. Germline-derived CDR1 and CDR2 are SGHVS and FNYEAQ. Sequencing used immunoSEQ multiplex PCR; TCRdb keeps in-frame clones, though not all of them. The sample lists about 170,000 clones, about four fifths occurring once. Material: peripheral blood. The sequence derives from a woman aged 80 or over with acute or convalescent COVID-19. This chain uses TRBV7-6 with TRBJ2-2; 9 nucleotides match TRBD2. CDR3 protein: CASSPVLAGRGTGELFF. The CDR3 bases are TGTGCCAGCAGCCCTGTTCTAGCGGGGCGGGGGACCGGGGAGCTGTTTTTT.